Listed here are 23 T cell receptor beta chains from one sample, sequenced in a study of OX40 agonist ivuxolimab in advanced cancers. Profiled with immunoSEQ multiplex PCR; TCRdb holds only in-frame clones, not every one. There are 65,000 to 100,000 clones in the sample; 88% occur only once, and 0.65% to 0.95% lies in the top ten. The sequencing used CD4+ or CD8+ T cells sorted from blood, collected in a trial of the OX40 agonist ivuxolimab. Receptors were obtained from an adult with an advanced solid tumor such as melanoma, head and neck, liver or kidney cancer.

The V gene is TRBV5-1, the J gene TRBJ1-1; D is unclear. CDR1 SGHRS and CDR2 YFSETQ come from the germline V gene. Between the trimmed V and J ends, which lost 1 base and 3 bases, there was a span of 10 bases. The length of the CDR3 is 14 residues. CDR3 sequence reads: CASSLFNRYTEAFF. The DNA of the CDR3 is TGCGCCAGCAGCTTGTTCAATCGTTACACTGAAGCTTTCTTT.

The rearrangement links TRBV11-2 to TRBJ2-3; D is uncertain. V lost 3 bases and J 6 bases, leaving 7 bases between the germline ends. The germline V gene encodes CDR1 SGHAT and CDR2 FQNNGV. The CDR3 runs to 12 residues. CDR3 sequence reads: CASSFGVDTQYF. CDR3 nucleotide sequence: TGTGCCAGCAGCTTTGGGGTGGATACGCAGTATTTT.

Only one count was recorded for this clone. This rearrangement joins TRBV28 to TRBJ2-1, with 14 bases aligning to TRBD2. The CDR3 runs to 17 residues. The ends lost 5 bases at V and 9 bases at J; junction bases unmatched: 12. The germline V gene has CDR1 MDHEN and CDR2 SYDVKM. CDR3 protein: CASSPPGLAGGISEQFF. In nucleotides, the CDR3 is TGTGCCAGCAGTCCCCCCGGACTAGCGGGAGGCATCAGTGAGCAGTTCTTC.

V and J are TRBV7-9 and TRBJ2-7; 9 bases align to TRBD1. The CDR3 has 15 residues. V lost 3 bases to trimming and J lost 2 bases; unmatched junction nucleotides: 5. Looked up from germline, CDR1 is SEHNR and CDR2 is FQNEAQ (reference sequence). The CDR3 DNA follows: TGTGCCAGCAGCTTTACCGGGACAGGGACCTACGAGCAGTACTTC. As protein: CASSFTGTGTYEQYF.

This clone was counted a single time. The chain employs TRBV7-3 and TRBJ2-2; 7 bases are a match to TRBD1. Germline CDR1 SGHTA, CDR2 FQGTGA. CDR3 size: 15 residues. V gave up 4 bases and J gave up 3 bases; unmatched junction bases: 5. This CDR3 is CASSSRQGDTGELFF. DNA of the CDR3: TGTGCCAGCAGCTCCCGACAGGGCGACACCGGGGAGCTGTTTTTT.

V usage is TRBV21-1 and J usage is TRBJ2-5; the D call of TRBD2 is as the table states it, not checked on the DNA. TRBV21-1 is assigned pseudogene status. The CDR3 contains 16 residues. Here the CDR3 DNA reads TGTGCCAGCAGCTGGGAGGGACGGGATAATCCGGAGACCCAGTACTTC. Its protein is CASSWEGRDNPETQYF.

The chain carries TRBV27 and TRBJ1-2; 9 bases agree with TRBD1. Germline assignment: CDR1 MNHEY and CDR2 SMNVEV (reference sequence). V lost 3 bases, J lost 8 bases, and 4 bases stayed unmatched. This CDR3 has 13 residues. CDR3 protein: CASSFGTGNGYTF. DNA of the CDR3: TGTGCCAGCAGTTTCGGGACAGGGAACGGCTACACCTTC.

The rearrangement links TRBV9 to TRBJ2-1, with 11 bases that match TRBD1. V was clipped by 0 bases and J by 6 bases; unmatched bases: 2. The germline CDR1 and CDR2 sequences are SGDLS and YYNGEE. The CDR3 is made up of 15 amino acids. CDR3 DNA: TGTGCCAGCAGCGTAGTGGGGACAGGGGGCAATGAGCAGTTCTTC. Translated, it gives CASSVVGTGGNEQFF.

Here the CDR3 reads CASSGGTSGRFEQYF. The CDR3 DNA follows: TGTGCCAGCAGTGGAGGGACTAGCGGGAGGTTCGAGCAGTACTTC. The rearrangement joins TRBV6-1 to TRBJ2-7; 15 bases agree with TRBD2. V gave up 4 bases and J gave up 6 bases; unmatched junction bases: 4. The CDR3 totals 15 residues. CDR1 and CDR2 (germline): MNHNS, SASEGT.

This clone has a single count. V usage is TRBV7-3 and J usage is TRBJ2-1; 7 nucleotides agree with TRBD2. This CDR3 region has 14 residues. From germline, CDR1 is SGHTA and CDR2 FQGTGA. V lost 3 bases and J lost 9; bases outside the gene matches: 8. CDR3 region: CASSFYGRRSEQFF. Here the CDR3 DNA reads TGTGCCAGCAGCTTCTACGGGAGGCGGAGTGAGCAGTTCTTC.

This chain joins TRBV2 and TRBJ2-3; D possibly corresponds to TRBD2 (5 bases). Trimming removed 8 bases from V and 2 bases from J, with 14 bases in between. The CDR3 has 14 residues. Germline lookup yields CDR1 SNHLY and CDR2 FYNNEI. The DNA for the CDR3 is TGTGCCAGCCGGACTGGCGGCCCCACAGATACGCAGTATTTT. This codes for CASRTGGPTDTQYF.

The chain is built from TRBV5-8 and TRBJ2-3, with a possible D match to TRBD2 (5 bases). The CDR3 runs 13 residues. Germline V gene sequence: CDR1 SGHTS, CDR2 YDEGEE. V was pared by 2 bases and J by 4 bases, with 8 bases between. CDR3 sequence reads: CASSLRGADTQYF. CDR3 sequence (DNA): TGTGCCAGCAGCTTACGGGGTGCAGATACGCAGTATTTT.

A single count supports this clone. CDR3 protein: CATSRDLREPSGNTIYF. DNA of the CDR3: TGTGCCACCAGCAGAGATTTGCGGGAACCCTCTGGAAACACCATATATTTT. The rearrangement uses TRBV15 and TRBJ1-3; the D is unclear. CDR1 and CDR2 from the germline V gene are LNHNV and YYDKDF (reference sequence). The CDR3 has 17 residues. V lost 0 bases to trimming and J lost 0 bases, with 12 bases between them. Supplemented by reference TRBV15 and TRBJ1-3, the full variable domain reads DAMVIQNPRYQVTQFGKPVTLSCSQTLNHNVMYWYQQKSSQAPKLLFHYYDKDFNNEADTPDNFQSRRPNTSFCFLDIRSPGLGDTAMYLCATSRDLREPSGNTIYFGEGSWLTVV.

V and J are TRBV15 and TRBJ2-4; D call uncertain. The CDR3 spans 13 residues. Per the germline V gene, CDR1 is LNHNV and CDR2 is YYDKDF (reference sequence). The V end was cut by 4 bases, the J end by 8 bases, with 12 bases between. The DNA for the CDR3 is TGTGCCACCAGCATCGGTCAGGAAGACATTCAGTACTTC. This encodes CATSIGQEDIQYF.

The chain is built from TRBV28 and TRBJ2-5; no definite D call. Germline V gives CDR1 MDHEN, CDR2 SYDVKM. CDR3 length: 12 residues. Trimming stripped 1 base from V and 4 bases from J, with 4 bases between. The CDR3 here is CASSLFRETQYF. CDR3 nucleotides: TGTGCCAGCAGTTTATTTAGAGAGACCCAGTACTTC.

With regard to this clone: A read error may produce the germline difference seen at one junction end. The chain employs TRBV18 and TRBJ1-2; 10 positions agree with TRBD1. Per the germline V gene, CDR1 is KGHSH and CDR2 is LQKENI. This CDR3 spans 15 amino acids. DNA of the CDR3: TGTACCAGCTCCCCGACAGGGGGCGCGGGCTATGGCTACACCTTC. It yields the protein CTSSPTGGAGYGYTF.

The J gene is TRBJ2-5, the V gene TRBV5-1; 10 nucleotides align to TRBD1. CDR1 is SGHRS, CDR2 YFSETQ, per germline. With 2 bases clipped from V and 3 bases from J, the junction kept 4 bases outside the gene matches. This CDR3 spans 15 amino acids. The CDR3 nucleotides read TGCGCCAGCAGCTTCCCCGGGACAGGGGAAGAGACCCAGTACTTC. Its translation is CASSFPGTGEETQYF.

The chain links TRBV28 to TRBJ2-6; D not certain. CDR1 is MDHEN and CDR2 is SYDVKM in the germline V gene. The CDR3 is 16 amino acids. Trimming shortened V by 3 bases and J by 0 bases, and 9 bases separated the two germline ends. CDR3 in DNA: TGTGCCAGCAGTTTTTACGGGTCCTCTGGGGCCAACGTCCTGACTTTC. Its protein product is CASSFYGSSGANVLTF. Complete variable domain (other parts from reference TRBV28 and TRBJ2-6): DVKVTQSSRYLVKRTGEKVFLECVQDMDHENMFWYRQDPGLGLRLIYFSYDVKMKEKGDIPEGYSVSREKKERFSLILESASTNQTSMYLCASSFYGSSGANVLTFGAGSRLTVL.

In this sample, this clone turned up a few times. The genes are TRBV18 and TRBJ1-2; 7 positions agree with TRBD1. The V gene's germline CDR1 is KGHSH and CDR2 LQKENI. V shed 3 bases, J shed 5 bases, and the junction held 6 bases outside the gene matches. This CDR3 comprises 14 residues. As DNA, the CDR3 is TGTGCCAGCTCACCTGGGGACAGCCGTTATGGCTACACCTTC. Its translation is CASSPGDSRYGYTF.

The gene calls are TRBV10-3 and TRBJ1-1, with TRBD1 matching over 9 bases. Trimming removed 3 bases from V and 4 bases from J; junction bases left unmatched: 12. Per the germline V gene, CDR1 is ENHRY and CDR2 is SYGVKD. The length of the CDR3 is 17 residues. CDR3 in DNA: TGTGCCATCAGTGATCCGGACAGGGGCAGAGGTGGCACTGAAGCTTTCTTT. It codes for CAISDPDRGRGGTEAFF.

CDR3 in DNA: TGCAGCGTACGACAGGGGGTCCAAGATTTCAACACCGGGGAGCTGTTTTTT. As protein: CSVRQGVQDFNTGELFF. The chain employs TRBV29-1 and TRBJ2-2; 9 bases agree with TRBD1. The ends lost 6 bases at V and 2 bases at J; junction bases unmatched: 13. CDR3 length equals 17 residues. CDR1 is SQVTM and CDR2 is ANQGSEA in the germline V gene.

The rearrangement links TRBV6-6 to TRBJ2-5, with 7 bases that match TRBD1. Losses at the gene ends were 2 bases for V and 2 bases for J; bases not matched to a gene: 2. The CDR3 is 14 amino acids. The germline V gene encodes CDR1 MNHNY and CDR2 SVGAGI (reference sequence). The CDR3 DNA sequence: TGTGCCAGCAGTTACGTGGGACAGCAAGAGACCCAGTACTTC. It translates to CASSYVGQQETQYF.

The gene calls are TRBV5-1 and TRBJ2-7, with D possibly matching TRBD2 (6 bases). Germline assignment: CDR1 SGHRS and CDR2 YFSETQ. CDR3 length: 13 residues. Trimming cost V 0 bases and J 7 bases, with 11 bases left between them. CDR3: CASSLGGGGEQYF. As DNA, the CDR3 is TGCGCCAGCAGCTTGGGGGGAGGAGGAGAGCAGTACTTC.